A selection of T cell receptor beta chains follows, all from one sample in a study of T cell repertoires in cytomegalovirus infection. TCRdb re-called the reads through MiXCR, storing one row per CDR3 protein. The sample yields hundreds of thousands of distinct CDR3 sequences, approximately 24% seen once. Sample: CD8+ T cells from PBMCs. These receptors all come from a human donor in good health (CMV status not recorded). Some clones in this sample may be carry-over from other donors' samples. CDR3s include the opening cysteine and the closing phenylalanine or tryptophan. The order of the fields is V gene, J gene, CDR3 protein.

V gene: TRBV25-1; J gene: TRBJ2-7; CDR3 protein: CASSTRQGRYEQYF
V gene: TRBV12-3/TRBV12-4; J gene: TRBJ2-7; CDR3 protein: CASSLAHHEQYF
V gene: TRBV7-9; J gene: TRBJ1-1; CDR3 protein: CASSLDSLIQGPQMNTEAFF
V gene: TRBV6-6; J gene: TRBJ1-2; CDR3 protein: CASSRGRGRYRMNYGYTF
V gene: TRBV5-5; J gene: TRBJ1-5; CDR3 protein: CASTPRAASNQPQHF
V gene: TRBV7-8; J gene: TRBJ2-3; CDR3 protein: CASSFPSEGPPTDTQYF
V gene: TRBV20-1; J gene: TRBJ2-1; CDR3 protein: CSARELAGGYNEQFF
V gene: TRBV5-4; J gene: TRBJ2-2; CDR3 protein: CASSFDRGQANTGELFF
V gene: TRBV29-1; J gene: TRBJ2-3; CDR3 protein: CSAKSGYTDTQYF
V gene: TRBV3-1; J gene: TRBJ2-1; CDR3 protein: CASSQASLADNEQFF
V gene: TRBV7-9; J gene: TRBJ1-1; CDR3 protein: CASSIGLLSEAFF
V gene: TRBV7-9; J gene: TRBJ1-5; CDR3 protein: CASSSGNPSNQPQHF
V gene: TRBV7-2; J gene: TRBJ2-1; CDR3 protein: CASSLVVHNEQFF
V gene: TRBV20-1; J gene: TRBJ2-3; CDR3 protein: CSASGTSGGLHTQYF
V gene: TRBV14; J gene: TRBJ1-1; CDR3 protein: CASSPVVLGRENTEAFF
V gene: TRBV7-9; J gene: TRBJ1-2; CDR3 protein: CASRSDRVGYGYTF
V gene: TRBV6-1; J gene: TRBJ2-1; CDR3 protein: CASSERAVPFAGDEQFF
V gene: TRBV27; J gene: TRBJ2-2; CDR3 protein: CASSVGLEGGELFF
V gene: TRBV11-2; J gene: TRBJ2-1; CDR3 protein: CASSLGDLSYNEQFF
V gene: TRBV14; J gene: TRBJ1-5; CDR3 protein: CASSETGVNQPQHF
V gene: TRBV7-9; J gene: TRBJ1-2; CDR3 protein: CASSLGTGSPYGYTF
V gene: TRBV6-1; J gene: TRBJ1-1; CDR3 protein: CASRERDTPNTEAFF
V gene: TRBV6-5; J gene: TRBJ1-1; CDR3 protein: CASSTTGTDINTEAFF